The entry that follows covers one T cell receptor (beta chain) sequence. Its antigen remains unknown. The CDR3 consists of 12 residues. From germline, CDR1 is SNHLY and CDR2 FYNNEI. V shed 7 bases and J 3 bases; nucleotides not matched to a gene: 2. The TCR beta cDNA libraries carried unique molecular identifiers. From the PCR reads, TCRdb called clonotypes with MiXCR, one entry per CDR3 protein. The sample has 170,000 or so distinct CDR3 sequences, 30% seen once; the top ten hold 1.5%. The data originate from a study of post-analysis software for immune sequencing data. Study-level information: Relapsing-remitting, secondary progressive and progressive-relapsing forms made up the multiple sclerosis disease courses.

Study-wide points: Controls' normalized Chao1 diversity significantly exceeded that of multiple sclerosis patients. Batch-matched samples strongly co-clustered by F measure. About five TRBV segments appeared more often in patients than in controls, and TRBV5-6, TRBV5-1 and TRBV20-1 were among these.

This receptor was identified in a girl aged 10 to 17 with multiple sclerosis. This chain joins TRBV2 and TRBJ2-7, with 8 bases that match TRBD2. Specimen: blood. Written as DNA, the CDR3 is TGTGCCAGCACGGGGGGGTACTACGAGCAGTACTTC. This sequence encodes CASTGGYYEQYF.